This T cell receptor beta chain was sequenced during a study of a mutant IDH1 vaccine in newly diagnosed glioma. Looking at the study overall: Vaccinations were initiated 4-6 weeks following radiotherapy alone, or were given together with temozolomide cycles. Weeks 35 and 47 hosted visits V12 and V13, respectively.

With regard to this clone: What it recognizes is unknown.

Some clones are missing from TCRdb's copy, which holds only in-frame ones; the method was immunoSEQ multiplex PCR. The table shows roughly 40,000 clones, with 83% occurring only once. V dropped 1 base and J dropped 0 bases, with 8 bases sitting between them. Germline assignment: CDR1 SGHTS and CDR2 YDEGEE. This CDR3 region has 15 residues. Time point reported: week 35, safety follow-up. Doses of 300 ug of mutant IDH1 20-mer peptide were given with topical imiquimod. Overall study findings and caveats: It seemed that pseudoprogression was not linked to changes in the top peripheral T cell clonotypes.

The V gene is TRBV5-8, the J gene TRBJ1-3; D unresolved. The TCR was taken from a woman aged 45-65 years with glioma. The specimen comprised PBMCs, sampled from a glioma patient whose treatment included an IDH1 peptide vaccine. The CDR3 sequence is CASSLYGRSGNTIYF. As DNA, the CDR3 is TGTGCCAGCAGCTTGTATGGTCGCTCTGGAAACACCATATATTTT.